This T cell receptor (beta chain) was captured by sequencing in a study of CD8+CD57+ T cells in acquired aplastic anemia. The CDR3 is 14 amino acids. Looked up from germline, CDR1 is MGHRA and CDR2 is YSYEKL. About this clonotype: At one boundary the junction diverges from the germline segment, which might be a read error.

For CDR3 and TCR beta VDJ profiling, genomic DNA was the template used. TCRdb processed the reads anew with MiXCR; each CDR3 protein has one entry. This sample has some 200,000 distinct CDR3 sequences, with 61% found just once. The chain combines TRBV4-1 with TRBJ1-2, with 8 positions matching TRBD1. The specimen was sorted CD4+, CD8+, or CD8+CD57+ T cells (not recorded which) from PBMCs. The TCR originated in a human donor in good health. CDR3 sequence: CSSSQEGQVLGYTF. DNA of the CDR3: TGCTCCAGCAGCCAAGAGGGACAGGTTCTTGGCTACACCTTC.